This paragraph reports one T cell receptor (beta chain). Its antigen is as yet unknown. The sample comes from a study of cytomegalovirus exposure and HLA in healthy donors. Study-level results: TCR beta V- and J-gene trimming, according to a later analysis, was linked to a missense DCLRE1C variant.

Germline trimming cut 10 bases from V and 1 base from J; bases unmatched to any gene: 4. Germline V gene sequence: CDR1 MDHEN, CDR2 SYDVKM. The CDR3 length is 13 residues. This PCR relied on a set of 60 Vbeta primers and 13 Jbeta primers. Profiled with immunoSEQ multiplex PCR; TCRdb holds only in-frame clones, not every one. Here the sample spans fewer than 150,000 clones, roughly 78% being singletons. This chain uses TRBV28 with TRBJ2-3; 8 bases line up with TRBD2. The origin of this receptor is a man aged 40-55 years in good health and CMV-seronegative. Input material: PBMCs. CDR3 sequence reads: CAIMTSGTDTQYF. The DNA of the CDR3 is TGTGCCATCATGACTAGCGGCACAGATACGCAGTATTTT.